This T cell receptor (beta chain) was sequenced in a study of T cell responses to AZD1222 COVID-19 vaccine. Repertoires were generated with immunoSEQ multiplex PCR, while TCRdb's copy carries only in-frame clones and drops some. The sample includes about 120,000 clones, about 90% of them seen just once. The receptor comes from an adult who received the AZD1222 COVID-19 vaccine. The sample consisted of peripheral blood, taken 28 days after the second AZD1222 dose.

CDR3 amino acids: CATSKRRQNYGYTF. As DNA, the CDR3 is TGTGCCACCAGTAAAAGGCGGCAAAACTATGGCTACACCTTC. J is TRBJ1-2 and V is TRBV24-1; D is unresolved. Germline V gene lookup returns CDR1 KGHDR and CDR2 SFDVKD. Trimming removed 6 bases from V and 2 bases from J, with 12 bases in between. This CDR3 spans 14 amino acids.